One sample yielded the 2 T cell receptor beta chains listed below, sequenced in a study of T cell repertoires in cytomegalovirus infection. MiXCR, applied by TCRdb to the reads, yields one record per CDR3 protein. This sample has about 350,000 distinct CDR3 sequences, with 34% found just once. For these TCRs, the target antigens are not known. The sample was cultured PBMCs, taken from culture after CMV antigen stimulation. These receptors were obtained from a human donor in good health (CMV status not recorded). Some clones in this sample may be carry-over from other donors' samples.

CDR3 region: CASSLIQHLYEQYF. CDR3 coding DNA: TGTGCCAGCAGTTTAATCCAGCACCTCTACGAGCAGTACTTC. J is TRBJ2-7 and V is TRBV28; D remains unclear. The CDR3 sequence is 14 residues long. V lost 2 bases, J lost 3 bases, and 11 bases lay in between. Germline CDR1 is MDHEN and CDR2 is SYDVKM.

The chain has TRBV7-2 and TRBJ1-1, with 8 bases that match TRBD1. The length of the CDR3 is 16 residues. In germline, CDR1 is SGHTA, CDR2 FQGNSA. The ends lost 5 bases at V and 0 bases at J; junction bases unmatched: 8. In nucleotides, the CDR3 is TGTGCCAGCAGCCCCGGGACAGGCAGCATGAACACTGAAGCTTTCTTT. Amino acid sequence: CASSPGTGSMNTEAFF.